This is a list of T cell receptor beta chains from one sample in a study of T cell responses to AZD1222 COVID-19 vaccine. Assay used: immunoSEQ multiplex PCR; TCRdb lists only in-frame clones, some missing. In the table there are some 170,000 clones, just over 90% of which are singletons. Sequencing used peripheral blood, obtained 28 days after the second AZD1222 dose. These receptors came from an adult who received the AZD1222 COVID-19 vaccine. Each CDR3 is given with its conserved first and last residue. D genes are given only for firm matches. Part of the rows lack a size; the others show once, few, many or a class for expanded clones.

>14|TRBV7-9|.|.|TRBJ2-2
CASSSYRVTGELFF
TGTGCCAGCAGCTCCTACAGGGTTACCGGGGAGCTGTTTTTT
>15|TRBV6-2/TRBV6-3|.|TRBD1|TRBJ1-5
CASSTTGRSNQPQHF
TGTGCCAGCAGTACGACAGGGAGGAGCAATCAGCCCCAGCATTTT
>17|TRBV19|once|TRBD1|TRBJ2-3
CATSTHRGRRGADTQYF
TGTGCCACCTCGACTCACAGGGGGCGCAGGGGGGCAGATACGCAGTATTTT
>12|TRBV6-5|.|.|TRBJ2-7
CACRINSYEQYF
TGTGCCTGTAGGATCAACTCCTACGAGCAGTACTTC
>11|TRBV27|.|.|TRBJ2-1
CASRDNNEQFF
TGTGCCAGCAGAGACAACAATGAGCAGTTCTTC
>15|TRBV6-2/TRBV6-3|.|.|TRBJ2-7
CASSYPATLRAEQYF
TGTGCCAGCAGTTACCCAGCGACCCTACGAGCGGAGCAGTACTTC
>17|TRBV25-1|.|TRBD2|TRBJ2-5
CASSAFLGAGDQETQYF
TGTGCCAGCAGTGCCTTTCTAGGGGCGGGAGATCAAGAGACCCAGTACTTC
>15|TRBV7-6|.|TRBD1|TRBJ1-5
CASSSRQGVGQPQHF
TGTGCCAGCAGCTCCCGACAGGGAGTTGGCCAGCCCCAGCATTTT
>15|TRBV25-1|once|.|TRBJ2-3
CASSDPPQGTDTQYF
TGTGCCAGCAGTGACCCCCCGCAGGGCACAGATACGCAGTATTTT
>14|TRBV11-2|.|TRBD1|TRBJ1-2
CASSLGQTNYGYTF
TGTGCCAGCAGCTTGGGACAGACTAACTATGGCTACACCTTC
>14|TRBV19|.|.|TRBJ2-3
CASSNGQYTDTQYF
TGTGCCAGCTCTAACGGACAGTATACAGATACGCAGTATTTT
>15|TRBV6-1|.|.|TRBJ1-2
CASSEVVGTLGGYTF
TGTGCCAGCAGTGAAGTCGTGGGGACACTGGGTGGCTACACCTTC
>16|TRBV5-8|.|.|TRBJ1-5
CASSLDLVEGRQPQHF
TGTGCCAGCAGCTTGGACCTAGTGGAGGGACGGCAGCCCCAGCATTTT